This T cell receptor beta chain derives from a study of long-term antiretroviral therapy in people with HIV. Researchers report immunoSEQ v3.0 was run at survey level. Libraries were prepared by immunoSEQ multiplex PCR; TCRdb keeps only in-frame clonotypes and omits some of them. The sample gives about 19,000 clones, about 89% of which show up once; about 10% is in the top ten. This CDR3 is 15 amino acids long. Trimming shortened V by 6 bases and J by 6 bases, and 18 bases separated the two germline ends. Germline lookup yields CDR1 LGHNT and CDR2 FRNRAP. Every donor contributed at least one pre-ART and at least two post-ART PBMC samples.

The specimen comprised unsorted PBMCs, sampled 0.5 years after starting antiretroviral therapy. This TCR was recovered from a man aged 40-50 years with HIV. The rearrangement uses TRBV12-5 and TRBJ2-1; D possibly corresponds to TRBD1 (5 bases). The CDR3 here is CASGWAGSYRNEQFF. The CDR3, as DNA: TGTGCTAGTGGCTGGGCAGGGTCTTACCGCAATGAGCAGTTCTTC.